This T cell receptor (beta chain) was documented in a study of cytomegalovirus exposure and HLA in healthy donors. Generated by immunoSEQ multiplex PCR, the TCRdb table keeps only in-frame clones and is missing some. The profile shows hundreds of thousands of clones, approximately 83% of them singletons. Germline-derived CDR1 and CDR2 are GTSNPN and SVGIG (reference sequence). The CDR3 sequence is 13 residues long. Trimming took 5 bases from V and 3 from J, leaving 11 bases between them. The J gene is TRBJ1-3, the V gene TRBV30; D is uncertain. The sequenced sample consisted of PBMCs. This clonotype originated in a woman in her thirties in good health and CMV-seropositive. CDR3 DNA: TGTGCCTGGGACTCGGGGTTTGGAAACACCATATATTTT. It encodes CAWDSGFGNTIYF.